Listed here are 7 T cell receptor beta chains from one sample, sequenced in a study of blood T cell repertoires in COVID-19. The protocol was immunoSEQ multiplex PCR, while the TCRdb copy is restricted to in-frame clones and leaves out a portion. The sample contains tens of thousands of clones, about 88% of which appear only once. The sequenced sample was peripheral blood. All receptors come from a woman aged 45-60 years with active or convalescent COVID-19.

The CDR3 region is CASSIMNTIYF. The CDR3 DNA follows: TGTGCCAGTAGTATTATGAACACCATATATTTT. The V and J genes are TRBV19 and TRBJ1-3; the D is unclear. The length of the CDR3 is 11 residues. CDR1 LNHDA and CDR2 SQIVND come from the germline V gene (reference sequence). The V and J ends lost 3 bases and 7 bases respectively, with 4 bases between them.

The gene calls are TRBV5-1 and TRBJ1-2; 11 positions agree with TRBD1. Germline-derived CDR1 and CDR2 are SGHRS and YFSETQ. This CDR3 has 18 residues. Trimming took 4 bases from V and 4 from J; bases not matched to a gene: 15. CDR3 residues: CASSPKLGQGARPYGYTF. The CDR3 nucleotides read TGCGCCAGCAGCCCCAAACTAGGACAGGGGGCGCGGCCCTATGGCTACACCTTC. The variable domain in full, completed from reference TRBV5-1 and TRBJ1-2, reads KAGVTQTPRYLIKTRGQQVTLSCSPISGHRSVSWYQQTPGQGLQFLFEYFSETQRNKGNFPGRFSGRQFSNSRSEMNVSTLELGDSALYLCASSPKLGQGARPYGYTFGSGTRLTVV.

CDR3 loop: CASSFTGSGANVLTF. The CDR3 nucleotides read TGTGCCAGCAGTTTTACCGGCTCTGGGGCCAACGTCCTGACTTTC. The chain recombines TRBV27 with TRBJ2-6; no clear D. CDR3 size: 15 residues. Looked up from germline, CDR1 is MNHEY and CDR2 is SMNVEV (reference sequence). V lost 3 bases and J 0 bases, leaving 6 bases between the germline ends.

This clone appeared a few times. This chain uses TRBV30 with TRBJ1-4; 7 bases align to TRBD1. The CDR3 is 12 residues long. Trimming at V came to 5 bases and at J to 4 bases, leaving 1 base not matched to a gene. Germline CDR1 GTSNPN, CDR2 SVGIG (reference sequence). Here the CDR3 reads CAWGQVNEKLFF. The CDR3 DNA reads TGTGCCTGGGGACAGGTTAATGAAAAACTGTTTTTT.

The V call is TRBV27, the J call TRBJ1-2; 10 bases fit TRBD1. CDR3 size: 14 residues. The junction had 3 bases not matched to a gene; V was cut back by 6 bases and J by 2 bases. Germline CDR1 and CDR2: MNHEY and SMNVEV (reference sequence). The CDR3 reads CASSKGQGNYGYTF. DNA for the CDR3: TGTGCCAGCAGCAAGGGACAGGGGAACTATGGCTACACCTTC.

The rearrangement uses TRBV29-1 and TRBJ2-1; TRBD1 agrees at 8 bases. Germline CDR1 SQVTM, CDR2 ANQGSEA. The junction had 6 bases not matched to a gene; V was cut back by 1 base and J by 4 bases. CDR3 length: 15 residues. The CDR3 protein is CSVEVGQGVYNEQFF. The CDR3 nucleotides are TGCAGCGTTGAAGTAGGACAGGGTGTGTACAATGAGCAGTTCTTC.

The chain couples TRBV5-1 to TRBJ1-1; no firm D call. The CDR3 contains 15 residues. With 3 bases removed from V and 3 bases from J, the gap between germline ends came to 15 bases. CDR1 and CDR2 (germline): SGHRS, YFSETQ. In DNA form, the CDR3 reads TGCGCCAGCAGCTCGGTAGGAGGCGGTGACACTGAAGCTTTCTTT. Amino acids: CASSSVGGGDTEAFF.